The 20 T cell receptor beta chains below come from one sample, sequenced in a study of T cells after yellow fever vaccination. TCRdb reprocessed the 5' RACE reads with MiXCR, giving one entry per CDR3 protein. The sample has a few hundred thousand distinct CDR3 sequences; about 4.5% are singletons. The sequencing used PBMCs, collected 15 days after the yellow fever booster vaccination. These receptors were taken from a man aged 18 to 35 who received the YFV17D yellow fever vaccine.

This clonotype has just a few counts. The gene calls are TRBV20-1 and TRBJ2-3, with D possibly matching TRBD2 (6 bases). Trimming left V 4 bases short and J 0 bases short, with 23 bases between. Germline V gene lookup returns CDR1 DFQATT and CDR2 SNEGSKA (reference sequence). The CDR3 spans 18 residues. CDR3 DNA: TGCAGTGCTATAGGGGACTTTGCGGGGAGGACTAGCACAGATACGCAGTATTTT. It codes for CSAIGDFAGRTSTDTQYF.

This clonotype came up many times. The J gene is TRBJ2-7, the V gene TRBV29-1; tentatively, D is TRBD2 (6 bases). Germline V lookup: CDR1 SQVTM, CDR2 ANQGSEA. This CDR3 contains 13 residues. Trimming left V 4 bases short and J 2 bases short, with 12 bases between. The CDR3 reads CSVVLASTYEQYF. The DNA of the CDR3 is TGCAGCGTTGTGCTAGCGTCGACCTACGAGCAGTACTTC.

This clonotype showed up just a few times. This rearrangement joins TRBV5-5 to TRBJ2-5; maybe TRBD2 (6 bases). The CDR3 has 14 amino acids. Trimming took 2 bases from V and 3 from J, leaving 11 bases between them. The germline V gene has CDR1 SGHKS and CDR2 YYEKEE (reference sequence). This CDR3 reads CASSLGGWEETQYF. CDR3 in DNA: TGTGCCAGCAGCTTAGGAGGGTGGGAAGAGACCCAGTACTTC.

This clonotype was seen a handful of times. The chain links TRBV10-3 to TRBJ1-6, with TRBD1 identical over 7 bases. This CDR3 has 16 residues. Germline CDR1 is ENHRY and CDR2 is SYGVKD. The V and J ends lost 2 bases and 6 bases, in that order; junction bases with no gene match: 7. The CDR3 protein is CAISEGPGGGNSPLHF. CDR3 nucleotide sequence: TGTGCCATCAGTGAGGGTCCAGGGGGAGGTAATTCACCCCTCCACTTT.

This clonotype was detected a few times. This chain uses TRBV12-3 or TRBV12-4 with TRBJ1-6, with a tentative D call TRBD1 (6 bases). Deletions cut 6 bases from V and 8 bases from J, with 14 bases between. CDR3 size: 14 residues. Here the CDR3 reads CASRLEGGDSPLHF. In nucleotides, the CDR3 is TGTGCCAGCAGGCTGGAGGGGGGGGATTCACCCCTCCACTTT.

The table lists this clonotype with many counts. CDR3 loop: CASSFGGPGELFF. In DNA form, the CDR3 reads TGTGCCAGCAGTTTCGGGGGACCCGGGGAGCTGTTTTTT. V usage is TRBV27 and J usage is TRBJ2-2; D is possibly TRBD2 (6 bases). Looked up from germline, CDR1 is MNHEY and CDR2 is SMNVEV (reference sequence). V was pared by 3 bases and J by 6 bases, with 8 bases between. The CDR3 length is 13 residues.

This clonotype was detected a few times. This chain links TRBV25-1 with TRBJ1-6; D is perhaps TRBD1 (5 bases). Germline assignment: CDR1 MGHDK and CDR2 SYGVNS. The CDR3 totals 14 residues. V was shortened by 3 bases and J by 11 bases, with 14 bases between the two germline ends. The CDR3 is CASSEEGPIAPLHF. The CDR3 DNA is TGTGCCAGCAGTGAGGAGGGGCCCATAGCACCCCTCCACTTT.

CDR3 protein: CASSYTGARGVTAEAFF. The CDR3 nucleotides read TGTGCCAGCAGTTACACAGGGGCCCGGGGTGTTACGGCTGAAGCTTTCTTT. The rearrangement uses TRBV6-6 and TRBJ1-1; 7 bases are shared with TRBD1. The CDR3 loop spans 17 amino acids. Losses at the gene ends were 2 bases for V and 6 bases for J; bases not matched to a gene: 15. Germline values: CDR1 MNHNY, CDR2 SVGAGI (reference sequence).

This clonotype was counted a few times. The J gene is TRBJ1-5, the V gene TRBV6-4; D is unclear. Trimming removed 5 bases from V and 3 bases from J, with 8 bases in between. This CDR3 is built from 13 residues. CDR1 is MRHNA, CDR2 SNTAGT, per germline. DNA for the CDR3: TGTGCCAGCAGTAACAACCCCAATCAGCCCCAGCATTTT. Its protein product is CASSNNPNQPQHF.

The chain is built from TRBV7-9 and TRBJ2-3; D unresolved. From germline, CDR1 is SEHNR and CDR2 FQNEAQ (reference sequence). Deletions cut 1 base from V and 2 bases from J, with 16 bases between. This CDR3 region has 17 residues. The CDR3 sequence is CASSLVTAVSITDTQYF. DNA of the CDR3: TGTGCCAGCAGCTTAGTAACGGCAGTCTCTATCACAGATACGCAGTATTTT.

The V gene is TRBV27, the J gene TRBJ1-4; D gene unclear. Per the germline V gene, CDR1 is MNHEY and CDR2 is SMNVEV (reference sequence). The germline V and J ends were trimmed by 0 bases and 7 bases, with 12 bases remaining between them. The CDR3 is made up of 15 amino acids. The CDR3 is CASSLSSRSGEKLFF. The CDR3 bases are TGTGCCAGCAGTTTATCCAGCCGTAGTGGTGAAAAACTGTTTTTT. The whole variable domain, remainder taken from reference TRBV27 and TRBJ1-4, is EAQVTQNPRYLITVTGKKLTVTCSQNMNHEYMSWYRQDPGLGLRQIYYSMNVEVTDKGDVPEGYKVSRKEKRNFPLILESPSPNQTSLYFCASSLSSRSGEKLFFGSGTQLSVL.

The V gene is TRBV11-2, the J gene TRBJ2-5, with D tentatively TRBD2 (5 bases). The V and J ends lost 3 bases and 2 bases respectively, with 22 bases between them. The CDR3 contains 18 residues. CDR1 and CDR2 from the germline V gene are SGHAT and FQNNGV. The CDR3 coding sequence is TGTGCCAGCAGCTTCCGGGAATCCCAGCCGTGGTGGCAAGAGACCCAGTACTTC. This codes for CASSFRESQPWWQETQYF.

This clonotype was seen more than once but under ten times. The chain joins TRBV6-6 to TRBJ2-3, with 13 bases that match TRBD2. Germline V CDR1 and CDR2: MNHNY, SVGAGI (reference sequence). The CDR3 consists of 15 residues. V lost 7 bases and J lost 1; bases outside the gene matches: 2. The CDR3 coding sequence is TGTGCCAGCACCGGGACTAGCGGGGGCACAGATACGCAGTATTTT. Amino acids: CASTGTSGGTDTQYF.

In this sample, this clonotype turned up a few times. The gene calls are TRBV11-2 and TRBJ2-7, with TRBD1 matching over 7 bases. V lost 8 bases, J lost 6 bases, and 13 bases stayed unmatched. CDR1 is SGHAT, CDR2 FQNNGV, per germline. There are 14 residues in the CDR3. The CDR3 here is CASLDLGAGGEQYF. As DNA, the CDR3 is TGTGCCAGCCTGGATCTGGGGGCAGGGGGCGAGCAGTACTTC.

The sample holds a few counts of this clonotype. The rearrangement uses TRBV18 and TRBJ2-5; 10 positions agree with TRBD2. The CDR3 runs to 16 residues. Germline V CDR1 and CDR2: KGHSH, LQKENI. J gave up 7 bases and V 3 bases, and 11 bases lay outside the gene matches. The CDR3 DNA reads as TGTGCCAGCTCACCTTGGACTAGCGGCTATCTTGGGACCCAGTACTTC. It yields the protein CASSPWTSGYLGTQYF.

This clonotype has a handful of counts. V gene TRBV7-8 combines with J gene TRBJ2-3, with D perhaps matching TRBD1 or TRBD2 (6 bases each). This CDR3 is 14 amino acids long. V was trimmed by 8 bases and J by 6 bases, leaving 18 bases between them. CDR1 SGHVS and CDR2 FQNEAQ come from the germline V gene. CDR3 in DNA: TGTGCCAGCTTAGCCAAGGGGGGACGCGATACGCAGTATTTT. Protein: CASLAKGGRDTQYF.

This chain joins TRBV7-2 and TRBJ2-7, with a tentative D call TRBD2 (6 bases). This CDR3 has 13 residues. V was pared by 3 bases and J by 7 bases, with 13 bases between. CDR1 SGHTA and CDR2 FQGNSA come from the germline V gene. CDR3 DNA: TGTGCCAGCAGCTTTTTCCCCGCGGGGGAGCAGTACGTC. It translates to CASSFFPAGEQYV.

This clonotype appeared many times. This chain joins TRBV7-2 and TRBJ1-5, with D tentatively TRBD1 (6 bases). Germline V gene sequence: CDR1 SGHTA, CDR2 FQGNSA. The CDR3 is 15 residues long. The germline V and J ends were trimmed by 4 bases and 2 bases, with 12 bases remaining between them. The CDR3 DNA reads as TGTGCCAGCAGCTCCAGCAGGGGTGGCAATCAGCCCCAGCATTTT. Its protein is CASSSSRGGNQPQHF.

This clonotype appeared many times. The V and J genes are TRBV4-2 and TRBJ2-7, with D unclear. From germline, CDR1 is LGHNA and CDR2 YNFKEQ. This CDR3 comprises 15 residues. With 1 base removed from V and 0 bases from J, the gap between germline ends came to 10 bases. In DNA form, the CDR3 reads TGTGCCAGCAGCCAAGGTTCTGGCAGCTCCTACGAGCAGTACTTC. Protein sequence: CASSQGSGSSYEQYF.

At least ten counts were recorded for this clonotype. The CDR3 sequence is CASSPRGTLYNSPLHF. CDR3 DNA sequence: TGTGCCAGCAGCCCCCGGGGTACCCTCTATAATTCACCCCTCCACTTT. V gene TRBV6-5 combines with J gene TRBJ1-6, with no clear D. V gave up 6 bases and J gave up 3 bases, with 15 bases separating them. Per the germline V gene, CDR1 is MNHEY and CDR2 is SVGAGI. CDR3 length equals 16 residues.